This T cell receptor beta chain derives from a study of identical twins. A few counts support this clonotype. The CDR3 is 15 residues long. V lost 6 bases to trimming and J lost 9 bases, with 26 bases between them. CDR1 SQVTM and CDR2 ANQGSEA come from the germline V gene. MiXCR, applied by TCRdb to the 5' RACE reads, yields one record per CDR3 protein. The data hold 240,000 or so distinct CDR3 sequences, with 7% observed a single time. The same sample was also used in a study of yellow fever vaccine responses in identical twins.

This clonotype originated in a woman younger than 35 in good health. The sequenced sample consisted of memory (CD45RO+) T cells sorted from blood. This sequence joins TRBV29-1 and TRBJ1-2, with D possibly TRBD1 on 5 matching bases. The CDR3 region is CSVVAGWGPSDRYTF. The CDR3 nucleotides are TGCAGCGTCGTCGCCGGTTGGGGACCATCAGACCGCTACACCTTC.